This T cell receptor beta chain was sequenced for a study of cytomegalovirus exposure and HLA in healthy donors. Study-level findings and limits: Most CMV-associated TCR beta chains appeared HLA-restricted in a later analysis. Owing to their indistinguishability, certain V segments, notably TRBV6-2 and TRBV6-3, were excluded. In a later analysis, TCR beta V- and J-gene trimming was associated with a missense DCLRE1C variant.

In the case of this clone: The target antigen is unknown.

Both 60 Vbeta primers and 13 Jbeta primers went into the PCR. Sequencing was performed with immunoSEQ multiplex PCR; in TCRdb, only in-frame clones are kept and a portion is missing. In the table there are roughly 92,000 clones, roughly 79% of which are singletons. The CDR3 is made up of 15 amino acids. Looked up from germline, CDR1 is SGHNT and CDR2 is YYREEE (reference sequence). With V trimmed by 4 bases and J by 10 bases, 13 bases remained unmatched. The chain uses TRBV5-4 and TRBJ2-7; 11 nucleotides match TRBD1. This sequence originates from a woman between 65 and 79 years old in good health and CMV-seropositive. The specimen sequenced was PBMCs. The CDR3 DNA is TGTGCCAGCAGCCCCTCGCTCCGGACAGGGGGCGGTCAGTACTTC. It is translated as CASSPSLRTGGGQYF. Full variable domain (rest looked up from reference TRBV5-4 and TRBJ2-7): ETGVTQSPTHLIKTRGQQVTLRCSSQSGHNTVSWYQQALGQGPQFIFQYYREEENGRGNFPPRFSGLQFPNYSSELNVNALELDDSALYLCASSPSLRTGGGQYFGPGTRLTVT.